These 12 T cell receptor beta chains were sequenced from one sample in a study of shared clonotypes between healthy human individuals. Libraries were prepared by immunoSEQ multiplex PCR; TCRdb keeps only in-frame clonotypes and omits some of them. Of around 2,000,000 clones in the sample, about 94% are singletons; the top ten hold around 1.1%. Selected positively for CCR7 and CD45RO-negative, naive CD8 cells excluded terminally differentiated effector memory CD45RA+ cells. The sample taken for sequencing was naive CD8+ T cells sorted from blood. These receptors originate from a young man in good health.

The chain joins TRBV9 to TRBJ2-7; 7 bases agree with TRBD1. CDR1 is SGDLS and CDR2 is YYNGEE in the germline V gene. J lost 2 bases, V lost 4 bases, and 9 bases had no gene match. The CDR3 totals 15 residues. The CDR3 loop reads CASSPGGAQTYEQYF. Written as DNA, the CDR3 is TGTGCCAGCAGCCCAGGGGGAGCTCAAACCTACGAGCAGTACTTC.

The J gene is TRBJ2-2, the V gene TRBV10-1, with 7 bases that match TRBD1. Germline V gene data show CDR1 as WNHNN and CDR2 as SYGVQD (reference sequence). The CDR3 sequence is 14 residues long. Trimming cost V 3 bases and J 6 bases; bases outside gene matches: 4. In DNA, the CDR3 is TGCGCCAGCAGTGAAGGGGGCAGTTCCGGGGAGCTGTTTTTT. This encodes CASSEGGSSGELFF.

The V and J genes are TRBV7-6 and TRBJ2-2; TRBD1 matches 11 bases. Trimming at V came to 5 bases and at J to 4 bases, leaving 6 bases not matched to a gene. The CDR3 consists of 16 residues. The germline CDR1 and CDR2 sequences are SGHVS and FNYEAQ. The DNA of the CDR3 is TGTGCCAGCAGCCGAGGACAGGGGGCGCTCACCGGGGAGCTGTTTTTT. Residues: CASSRGQGALTGELFF. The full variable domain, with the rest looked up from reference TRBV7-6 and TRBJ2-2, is GAGVSQSPRYKVTKRGQDVALRCDPISGHVSLYWYRQALGQGPEFLTYFNYEAQQDKSGLPNDRFSAERPEGSISTLTIQRTEQRDSAMYRCASSRGQGALTGELFFGEGSRLTVL.

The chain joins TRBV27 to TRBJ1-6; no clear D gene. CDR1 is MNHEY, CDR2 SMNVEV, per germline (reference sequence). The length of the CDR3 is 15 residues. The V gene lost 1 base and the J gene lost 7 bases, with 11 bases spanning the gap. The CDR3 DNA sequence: TGTGCCAGCAGTTTATACGGACCCGCGAATTCACCCCTCCACTTT. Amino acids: CASSLYGPANSPLHF.

CDR3 protein: CASSQGLETGNTIYF. CDR3 coding DNA: TGTGCCAGCAGCCAGGGACTAGAGACTGGAAACACCATATATTTT. This chain uses TRBV9 with TRBJ1-3; possibly TRBD1 for D (5 bases). This CDR3 is built from 15 residues. Germline CDR1 SGDLS, CDR2 YYNGEE. Trimming left V 4 bases short and J 2 bases short, with 13 bases between.

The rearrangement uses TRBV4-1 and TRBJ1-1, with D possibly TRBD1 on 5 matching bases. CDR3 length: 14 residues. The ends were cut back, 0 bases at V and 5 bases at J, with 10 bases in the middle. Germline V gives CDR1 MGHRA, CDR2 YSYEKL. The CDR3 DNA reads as TGCGCCAGCAGCCAAGAGGGGGGTAGGACTGAAGCTTTCTTT. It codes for CASSQEGGRTEAFF.

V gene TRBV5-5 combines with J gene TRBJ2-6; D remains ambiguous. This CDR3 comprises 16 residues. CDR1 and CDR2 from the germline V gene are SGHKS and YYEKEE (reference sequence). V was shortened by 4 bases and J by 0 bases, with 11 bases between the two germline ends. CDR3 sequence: CASSPYLSSGANVLTF. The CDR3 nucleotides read TGTGCCAGCAGCCCCTACTTGAGCTCTGGGGCCAACGTCCTGACTTTC.

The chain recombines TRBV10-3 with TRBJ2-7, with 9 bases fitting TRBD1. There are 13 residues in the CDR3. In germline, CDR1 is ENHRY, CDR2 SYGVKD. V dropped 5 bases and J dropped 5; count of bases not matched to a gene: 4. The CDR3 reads CAISWDRAHEQYF. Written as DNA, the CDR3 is TGTGCCATCAGTTGGGACAGGGCACACGAGCAGTACTTC.

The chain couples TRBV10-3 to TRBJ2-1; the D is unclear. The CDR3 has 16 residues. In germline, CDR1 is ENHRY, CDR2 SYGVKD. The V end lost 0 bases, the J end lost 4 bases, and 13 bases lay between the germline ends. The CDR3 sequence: CAISESQSAVYNEQFF. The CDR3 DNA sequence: TGTGCCATCAGTGAGTCGCAGTCGGCGGTATACAATGAGCAGTTCTTC.

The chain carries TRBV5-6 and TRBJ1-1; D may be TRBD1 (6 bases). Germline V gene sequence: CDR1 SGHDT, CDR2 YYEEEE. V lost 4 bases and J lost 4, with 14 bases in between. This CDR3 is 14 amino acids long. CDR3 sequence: CASSPEGGGTEAFF. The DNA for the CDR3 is TGTGCCAGCAGCCCTGAGGGAGGGGGCACTGAAGCTTTCTTT.

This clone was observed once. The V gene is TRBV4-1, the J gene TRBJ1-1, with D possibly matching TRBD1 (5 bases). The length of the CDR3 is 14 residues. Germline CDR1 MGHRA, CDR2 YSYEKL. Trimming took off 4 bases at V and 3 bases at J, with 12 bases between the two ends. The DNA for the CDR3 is TGCGCCAGCAGCCGTATCGGGGGTGACACTGAAGCTTTCTTT. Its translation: CASSRIGGDTEAFF.

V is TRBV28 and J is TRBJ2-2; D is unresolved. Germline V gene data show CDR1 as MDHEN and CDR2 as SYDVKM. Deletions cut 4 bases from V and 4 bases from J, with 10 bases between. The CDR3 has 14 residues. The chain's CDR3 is CASSSPTSTGELFF. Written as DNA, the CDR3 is TGTGCCAGCAGTTCGCCGACTTCCACCGGGGAGCTGTTTTTT.